A selection of T cell receptor beta chains follows, all from one sample in a study of cytomegalovirus exposure and HLA in healthy donors. The repertoire was sequenced with immunoSEQ multiplex PCR; TCRdb's copy has only in-frame clones and lacks some. The sample lists about 140,000 clones, about 79% seen once, with around 3.9% in the top ten. The specimen was PBMCs. These receptors all come from a middle-aged man in good health and CMV-seropositive. The CDR3 runs from the conserved cysteine through the conserved F or W. A D gene is named only where the DNA matches it firmly.

d_call	v_call	cdr3_aa
TRBD1	TRBV4-1	CASSQGRDRDAFF
.	TRBV27	CASSLQALNTEAFF
.	TRBV19	CASSISSVPDTF
.	TRBV30	CAWTHRVGEKLFF
.	TRBV6-5	CASRSNREGEAFF
.	TRBV2	CASSDTARLGAQNIQYF
.	TRBV6-6	CASSYRTGETQYF
.	TRBV30	CAWNRVNGELFF
.	TRBV4-1	CASSEYRKFGQGGKNTEAFF
TRBD2	TRBV15	CATSGALAGLAITDTQYF
.	TRBV19	CASSSPSTDTQYF
.	TRBV30	CAWCPGQGYEKLFF
.	TRBV9	CASSVEPSYEQYF
TRBD1	TRBV7-2	CASTLPGQAYEQYF
TRBD1	TRBV5-1	CASSWDPGQSFYGYTF
TRBD2	TRBV7-7	CASSLALADGGEQFF
.	TRBV7-2	CASTFGGGNNQPQHF
.	TRBV4-3	CASSQDEAVENIQYF
.	TRBV7-8	CASSFRKSGELFF
.	TRBV10-3	CAISDEQGNTEAFF
TRBD2	TRBV27	CATQRAGATYEQYF
.	TRBV30	CAWKGRGINYGYTF
.	TRBV7-9	CASRFSGEDGYTF
TRBD1	TRBV10-2	CASAGTGYNSPLHF
.	TRBV10-2	CASSHGPSAGNTIYF
.	TRBV6-1	CASSEAGGNFKTEAFF
TRBD1	TRBV7-9	CASSLVDQTGQGTDTQYF
.	TRBV9	CASSVGHSSTDTQYF
TRBD2	TRBV9	CASSVGPGGGPREQYF
TRBD1	TRBV4-3	CASSRSGQGIEKLFF